This record covers a single TCR beta chain. Antigen unknown. This sample is drawn from a study of OX40 agonist ivuxolimab in advanced cancers. Study conclusions and caveats: More expanded clones were found, on average, in CD8+ than in CD4+ T cells. Those patients achieving a partial response at 0.1-3.0 mg/kg showed among the lowest clonal expansion. Low normalized T-cell clonal expansion was additionally recorded for some nonresponders.

Using immunoSEQ multiplex PCR, the repertoire was profiled, and TCRdb retains in-frame clones only, with some absent. The table has 77,000 or so clones, roughly four fifths seen once. The sequencing here drew on CD4+ or CD8+ T cells sorted from blood, taken in a trial of the OX40 agonist ivuxolimab. This TCR came from an adult with an advanced solid tumor such as melanoma, head and neck, liver or kidney cancer.

This chain's CDR3 is CASSLGGVRGYTF. DNA for the CDR3: TGTGCCAGCAGTTTAGGTGGGGTTCGGGGCTACACCTTC. The V gene is TRBV28, the J gene TRBJ1-2; unclear D gene. With 2 bases removed from V and 8 bases from J, the gap between germline ends came to 12 bases. The CDR3 totals 13 residues. Germline CDR1 is MDHEN and CDR2 is SYDVKM.